This record covers a single TCR beta chain. The junction and the germline gene differ at one end; a read error may be behind it. Here immunoSEQ multiplex PCR was the method, and the copy in TCRdb shows in-frame clones only, minus some. This sample has around 600,000 clones, with roughly 96% found just once. Naive CD8 cells comprised CD45RO-negative, CCR7-positively selected cells, excluding terminally differentiated effector memory CD45RA+ cells. This entry belongs to a study of shared clonotypes between healthy human individuals. The CDR3 spans 9 residues. In germline, CDR1 is SNHLY, CDR2 FYNNEI. The rearrangement links TRBV2 to TRBJ1-1; D not resolved. Sequencing was performed on naive CD8+ T cells sorted from blood. The TCR was taken from a woman aged 25-40 years in good health. The CDR3: CASREEAFF. The CDR3 DNA is TGTGCCAGCAGGGAAGAAGCTTTCTTT.